This TCR beta chain was identified during a study of shared clonotypes between healthy human individuals. The germline V gene encodes CDR1 LNHDA and CDR2 SQIVND (reference sequence). This CDR3 spans 15 amino acids. Trimming took 5 bases from V and 7 from J; bases not matched to a gene: 5. Comments on this clone: Antigen unknown.

Assay used: immunoSEQ multiplex PCR; TCRdb lists only in-frame clones, some missing. The sample contains over 850,000 clones, around 78% of which appear only once. Regarding the study as a whole: Non-shared clonotypes displayed generation probabilities falling below those of clonotypes present in all four donors.

The specimen was memory CD4+ T cells from PBMCs. Subset reported: CD45RA-negative fraction. The rearrangement joins TRBV19 to TRBJ1-4; 12 nucleotides match TRBD1. The source is a man between 18 and 29 years old in good health. Some clones in this sample may be carry-over from other donors' samples. CDR3 amino acids: CASSPGTGGGEKLFF. Here the CDR3 DNA reads TGTGCCAGTAGTCCCGGGACAGGGGGCGGTGAAAAACTGTTTTTT.